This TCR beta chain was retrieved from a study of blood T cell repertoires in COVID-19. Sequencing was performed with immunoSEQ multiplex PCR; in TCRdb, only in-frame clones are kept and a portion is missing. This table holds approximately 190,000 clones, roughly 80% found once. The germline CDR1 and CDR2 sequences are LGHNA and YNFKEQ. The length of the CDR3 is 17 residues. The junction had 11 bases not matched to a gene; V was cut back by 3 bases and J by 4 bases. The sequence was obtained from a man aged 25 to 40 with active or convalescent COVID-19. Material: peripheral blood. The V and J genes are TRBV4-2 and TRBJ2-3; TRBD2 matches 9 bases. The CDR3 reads CASSHEGRRGGPDTQYF. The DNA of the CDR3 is TGTGCCAGCAGCCACGAAGGGAGGCGGGGGGGCCCAGATACGCAGTATTTT.